The rows below give T cell receptor beta chains drawn from one sample of a study of T cell responses to AZD1222 COVID-19 vaccine. Clones were read by immunoSEQ multiplex PCR, and TCRdb kept only the in-frame ones, dropping some. Found here are under 150,000 clones, approximately 91% of them singletons; the top ten hold about 2%. The sequenced sample was peripheral blood, obtained 28 days after the second AZD1222 dose. The receptors come from an adult who received the AZD1222 COVID-19 vaccine. Both conserved end residues are part of each CDR3. Each record gives: J gene, clone size, V gene, D gene, CDR3 DNA, CDR3 protein. A D gene is named only where the DNA matches it firmly. Rows give clone size only sometimes, using once, few, many, or a class for an expanded clone.

j_gene: TRBJ1-1
abundance: NA
v_gene: TRBV27
d_gene: NA
CDR3nt: TGTGCCAGCAGTCCTAGGGGGGGATACACTGAAGCTTTCTTT
CDR3aa: CASSPRGGYTEAFF

j_gene: TRBJ2-7
abundance: NA
v_gene: TRBV30
d_gene: NA
CDR3nt: TGTGCCTGGAGTTACAGTATTTACGAGCAGTACTTC
CDR3aa: CAWSYSIYEQYF

j_gene: TRBJ2-1
abundance: NA
v_gene: TRBV7-3
d_gene: NA
CDR3nt: TGTGCCAGCAGCCCTCGGGGTGCGACCGACAATGAGCAGTTCTTC
CDR3aa: CASSPRGATDNEQFF

j_gene: TRBJ1-2
abundance: NA
v_gene: TRBV3-1/TRBV3-2
d_gene: NA
CDR3nt: TGTGCCAGCAGCCAAGATAACTATGGCTACACCTTC
CDR3aa: CASSQDNYGYTF

j_gene: TRBJ2-1
abundance: NA
v_gene: TRBV11-3
d_gene: TRBD2
CDR3nt: TGTGCCAGCAGCACTAGCGGGGGCTCCTACAATGAGCAGTTCTTC
CDR3aa: CASSTSGGSYNEQFF

j_gene: TRBJ2-3
abundance: NA
v_gene: TRBV9
d_gene: TRBD2
CDR3nt: TGTGCCAGCAGTCGGACTAGCGGGGAAAAGGGGGATACGCAGTATTTT
CDR3aa: CASSRTSGEKGDTQYF

j_gene: TRBJ1-6
abundance: NA
v_gene: TRBV2
d_gene: NA
CDR3nt: TGTGCCAGCAGTGGACAGCAAAATTCACCCCTCCACTTT
CDR3aa: CASSGQQNSPLHF

j_gene: TRBJ1-1
abundance: once
v_gene: TRBV2
d_gene: TRBD1
CDR3nt: TGTGCCAGCATTCCCCCCGGACAGGGGAAGACTGAAGCTTTCTTT
CDR3aa: CASIPPGQGKTEAFF

j_gene: TRBJ2-4
abundance: NA
v_gene: TRBV5-1
d_gene: TRBD2
CDR3nt: TGCGCCAGCAGCCAGGGAGGCGGGGGGCCCAACATTCAGTACTTC
CDR3aa: CASSQGGGGPNIQYF

j_gene: TRBJ1-1
abundance: NA
v_gene: TRBV3-1/TRBV3-2
d_gene: NA
CDR3nt: TGTGCCAGCAGCCAGACAGACAGGACTGAAGCTTTCTTT
CDR3aa: CASSQTDRTEAFF

j_gene: TRBJ1-6
abundance: NA
v_gene: TRBV3-1/TRBV3-2
d_gene: NA
CDR3nt: TGTGCCAGCAGCCGGGACAATTCACCCCTCCACTTT
CDR3aa: CASSRDNSPLHF

j_gene: TRBJ1-5
abundance: NA
v_gene: TRBV7-9
d_gene: NA
CDR3nt: TGTGCCAGCAGCAAATCGGGGGCTGGCGATCAGCCCCAGCATTTT
CDR3aa: CASSKSGAGDQPQHF

j_gene: TRBJ2-2
abundance: NA
v_gene: TRBV27
d_gene: NA
CDR3nt: TGTGCCAGCAGTTTATTTCAGGTCTGGAGACTGAAGAACACCGGGGAGCTGTTTTTT
CDR3aa: CASSLFQVWRLKNTGELFF

j_gene: TRBJ1-4
abundance: NA
v_gene: TRBV5-5
d_gene: TRBD1
CDR3nt: TGTGCCAGCAGCTTGACAGGGGCGAATGAAAAACTGTTTTTT
CDR3aa: CASSLTGANEKLFF

j_gene: TRBJ2-3
abundance: NA
v_gene: TRBV5-8
d_gene: TRBD2
CDR3nt: TGTGCCAGCAGCGAACTAGCGGCCACAGATACGCAGTATTTT
CDR3aa: CASSELAATDTQYF

j_gene: TRBJ1-6
abundance: NA
v_gene: TRBV19
d_gene: TRBD1
CDR3nt: TGTGCCAGTACCCAACGACAAGGGACAGGGGGTGGATCACCCCTCCACTTT
CDR3aa: CASTQRQGTGGGSPLHF

j_gene: TRBJ1-1
abundance: NA
v_gene: TRBV5-4
d_gene: NA
CDR3nt: TGTGCCAGCAGCTCTAGAGGGAGGCCCGGGGACACTGAAGCTTTCTTT
CDR3aa: CASSSRGRPGDTEAFF

j_gene: TRBJ1-1
abundance: NA
v_gene: TRBV29-1
d_gene: TRBD1
CDR3nt: TGCAGCGTTGGACGACAGGGGCCCGATACTGAAGCTTTCTTT
CDR3aa: CSVGRQGPDTEAFF

j_gene: TRBJ1-2
abundance: NA
v_gene: TRBV6-5
d_gene: TRBD1
CDR3nt: TGTGCCAGCAGGGGGGGACAGGGCAGTGGCTACACCTTC
CDR3aa: CASRGGQGSGYTF

j_gene: TRBJ1-3
abundance: NA
v_gene: TRBV19
d_gene: NA
CDR3nt: TGTGCCAGTAGGAAGGCGGGCCGAGGCTCTGGAAACACCATATATTTT
CDR3aa: CASRKAGRGSGNTIYF

j_gene: TRBJ2-5
abundance: NA
v_gene: TRBV19
d_gene: TRBD1
CDR3nt: TGTGCCAGTAGTATTTTTCAGGGGGCGACCCAAGAGACCCAGTACTTC
CDR3aa: CASSIFQGATQETQYF

j_gene: TRBJ1-2
abundance: NA
v_gene: TRBV29-1
d_gene: NA
CDR3nt: TGCAGCGCCTATACAAATGATGGCTACACCTTC
CDR3aa: CSAYTNDGYTF

j_gene: TRBJ2-2
abundance: NA
v_gene: TRBV9
d_gene: NA
CDR3nt: TGTGCCAGCAGAAGGGACACGAACACCGGGGAGCTGTTTTTT
CDR3aa: CASRRDTNTGELFF

j_gene: TRBJ2-2
abundance: NA
v_gene: TRBV9
d_gene: NA
CDR3nt: TGTGCCAGCGCAAATCCCTGGGACTCCCCCGCAGGGGAGCTGTTTTTT
CDR3aa: CASANPWDSPAGELFF

j_gene: TRBJ2-7
abundance: NA
v_gene: TRBV7-9
d_gene: TRBD2
CDR3nt: TGTGCCAGCAGCCGTAGCGGGGGGACCCCCTACGAGCAGTACTTC
CDR3aa: CASSRSGGTPYEQYF

j_gene: TRBJ2-5
abundance: NA
v_gene: TRBV15
d_gene: NA
CDR3nt: TGTGCCACCAGCAGGGGAACGTTCCAAGAGACCCAGTACTTC
CDR3aa: CATSRGTFQETQYF

j_gene: TRBJ1-1
abundance: NA
v_gene: TRBV20-1
d_gene: TRBD1
CDR3nt: TGCAGTGCTAGTGCGGGACAGGGGTCACCTGAAGCTTTCTTT
CDR3aa: CSASAGQGSPEAFF

j_gene: TRBJ2-7
abundance: NA
v_gene: TRBV6-5
d_gene: TRBD1
CDR3nt: TGTGCCAGCAGTTACTCGACAGGGGGCTCCTACGAGCAGTACTTC
CDR3aa: CASSYSTGGSYEQYF

j_gene: TRBJ2-3
abundance: NA
v_gene: TRBV5-1
d_gene: NA
CDR3nt: TGCGCCAGCAGCTTAGTCGAGAATACAGATACGCAGTATTTT
CDR3aa: CASSLVENTDTQYF

j_gene: TRBJ1-5
abundance: NA
v_gene: TRBV6-5
d_gene: NA
CDR3nt: TGTGCCAGCAGTTACAACGTTAATCAGCCCCAGCATTTT
CDR3aa: CASSYNVNQPQHF

j_gene: TRBJ2-2
abundance: NA
v_gene: TRBV7-3
d_gene: NA
CDR3nt: TGTGCCAGCAGCTTAACGAAGTACACCGGGGAGCTGTTTTTT
CDR3aa: CASSLTKYTGELFF

j_gene: TRBJ2-3
abundance: NA
v_gene: TRBV7-8
d_gene: TRBD1
CDR3nt: TGTGCCAGCAGCTTAGAGGGGACAGTATACACAGATACGCAGTATTTT
CDR3aa: CASSLEGTVYTDTQYF

j_gene: TRBJ1-4
abundance: NA
v_gene: TRBV5-1
d_gene: TRBD1
CDR3nt: TGCGCCAGCAGTAAGGAGCCAGGGGGTGAAAAACTGTTTTTT
CDR3aa: CASSKEPGGEKLFF

j_gene: TRBJ1-5
abundance: NA
v_gene: TRBV5-4
d_gene: NA
CDR3nt: TGTGCCAGCAGCCATCTCGGGAGCAATCAGCCCCAGCATTTT
CDR3aa: CASSHLGSNQPQHF

j_gene: TRBJ1-2
abundance: NA
v_gene: TRBV5-8
d_gene: TRBD1
CDR3nt: TGTGCCAGCAGCATGGGACAGTTTAACTATGGCTACACCTTC
CDR3aa: CASSMGQFNYGYTF

j_gene: TRBJ1-5
abundance: NA
v_gene: TRBV6-6
d_gene: TRBD1
CDR3nt: TGTGCCAGCAGTCCCGGGACAGGGGGCAAGAAGAATCAGCCCCAGCATTTT
CDR3aa: CASSPGTGGKKNQPQHF

j_gene: TRBJ2-3
abundance: NA
v_gene: TRBV18
d_gene: TRBD2
CDR3nt: TGTGCCAGCTCACCAAGGCAGCCGGGGACTAGCGGATACACAGATACGCAGTATTTT
CDR3aa: CASSPRQPGTSGYTDTQYF

j_gene: TRBJ2-3
abundance: NA
v_gene: TRBV2
d_gene: TRBD2
CDR3nt: TGTGCCAGCATTTACGGACTAGCGGGGGGGTACACAGATACGCAGTATTTT
CDR3aa: CASIYGLAGGYTDTQYF

j_gene: TRBJ2-7
abundance: NA
v_gene: TRBV28
d_gene: TRBD1
CDR3nt: TGTGCCAGCAGCCGATGGACAGGGACGCACGAGCAGTACTTC
CDR3aa: CASSRWTGTHEQYF

j_gene: TRBJ1-2
abundance: NA
v_gene: TRBV29-1
d_gene: TRBD1
CDR3nt: TGCAGCGTCCGGACAGGGAGTGGCTACACCTTC
CDR3aa: CSVRTGSGYTF

j_gene: TRBJ1-2
abundance: NA
v_gene: TRBV5-1
d_gene: NA
CDR3nt: TGCGCCAGCAGCTTGGACACGGTTTCCATGAGCTACACCTTC
CDR3aa: CASSLDTVSMSYTF